This T cell receptor beta chain was recovered during a study of blood T cell repertoires in COVID-19. Study-wide context: There were acute and convalescent COVID-19 samples, and they came from the United States, Italy and Spain.

Patients of the Seattle cohort, enrolled during active infection, were followed longitudinally. This clone was seen more than once but under ten times. Libraries were prepared by immunoSEQ multiplex PCR; TCRdb keeps only in-frame clonotypes and omits some of them. Among about 140,000 clones, roughly 90% were seen once, and the ten largest hold approximately 2.4%. The CDR3 length is 14 residues. Germline V lookup: CDR1 MNHEY, CDR2 SVGAGI. J gave up 2 bases and V 6 bases, and 4 bases lay outside the gene matches. This chain joins TRBV6-5 and TRBJ1-5; 7 positions match TRBD1. The sequencing input was peripheral blood. The sequence came from a human donor with COVID-19, enrolled during active disease. The donor label of this sample is uncertain. This chain's CDR3 is CASSLGQGNQPQHF. For the CDR3, the DNA is TGTGCCAGCAGCCTCGGACAGGGCAATCAGCCCCAGCATTTT.